This paragraph reports one TCR beta chain. Its antigen is not known. The CDR3 is made up of 13 amino acids. J gave up 3 bases and V 3 bases, and 5 bases lay outside the gene matches. Germline V gene data show CDR1 as GTSNPN and CDR2 as SVGIG (reference sequence). This record belongs to a study of Ad26.COV2.S vaccination and SARS-CoV-2 variants. Notes on the study in general: Vaccine and placebo recipients had similar non-spike TCR breadth. The TCR breadth and depth analyses may have understated or missed part of the total T cell responses.

Assay used: immunoSEQ multiplex PCR; TCRdb lists only in-frame clones, some missing. The data contain about 400,000 clones, around nine tenths of them singletons. Noted treatment: some 20 received Ad26.COV2.S at low or high dose, single or two shots; several received placebo; per-sample allocation not given. Specimen acquisition occurred on day 63 following the initial vaccine or placebo injection. Sample: peripheral blood, taken in a trial of Ad26.COV2.S vaccine versus placebo. The chain uses TRBV30 and TRBJ2-7, with 7 bases matching TRBD1. The sequence came from a person aged 18-60 years who received the Ad26.COV2.S COVID-19 vaccine or a placebo. The CDR3, as DNA: TGTGCCTGGAGAGGGGGCAGGGTCTACGAGCAGTACTTC. Encoded protein: CAWRGGRVYEQYF.